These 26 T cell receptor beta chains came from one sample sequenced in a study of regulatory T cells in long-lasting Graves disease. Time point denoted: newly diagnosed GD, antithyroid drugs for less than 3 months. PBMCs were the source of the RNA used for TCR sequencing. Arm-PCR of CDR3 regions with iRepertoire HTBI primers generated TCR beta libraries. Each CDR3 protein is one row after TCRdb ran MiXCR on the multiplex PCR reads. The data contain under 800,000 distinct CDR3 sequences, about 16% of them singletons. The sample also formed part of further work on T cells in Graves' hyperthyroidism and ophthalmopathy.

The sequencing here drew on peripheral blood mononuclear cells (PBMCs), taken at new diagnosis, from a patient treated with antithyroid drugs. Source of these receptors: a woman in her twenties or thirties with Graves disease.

As DNA, the CDR3 is TGCGCCAGCAGCCAAGAACCCCCGGGCTCCTACAATGAGCAGTTCTTC. Protein sequence: CASSQEPPGSYNEQFF. The chain has TRBV4-1 and TRBJ2-1, with no clear D. V was shortened by 0 bases and J by 0 bases, with 9 bases between the two germline ends. This CDR3 has 16 residues. The V gene's germline CDR1 is MGHRA and CDR2 YSYEKL.

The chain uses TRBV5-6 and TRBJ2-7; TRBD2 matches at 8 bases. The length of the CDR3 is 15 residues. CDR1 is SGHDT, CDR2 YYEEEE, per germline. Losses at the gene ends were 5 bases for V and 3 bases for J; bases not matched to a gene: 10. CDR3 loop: CASSKAGVNIYEQYF. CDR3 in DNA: TGTGCCAGCAGTAAAGCGGGAGTCAATATCTACGAGCAGTACTTC.

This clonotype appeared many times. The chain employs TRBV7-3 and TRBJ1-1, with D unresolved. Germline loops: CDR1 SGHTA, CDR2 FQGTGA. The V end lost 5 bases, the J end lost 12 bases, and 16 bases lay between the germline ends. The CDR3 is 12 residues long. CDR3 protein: CASSRYPGGTFF. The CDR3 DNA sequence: TGTGCCAGCAGCCGCTATCCTGGAGGAACTTTCTTT.

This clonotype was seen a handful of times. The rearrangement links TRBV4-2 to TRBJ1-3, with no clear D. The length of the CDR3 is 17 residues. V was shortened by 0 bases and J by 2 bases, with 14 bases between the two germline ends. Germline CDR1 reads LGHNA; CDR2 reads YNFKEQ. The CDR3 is CASSQDPGSVTGNTIYF. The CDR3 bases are TGTGCCAGCAGCCAAGATCCAGGCAGCGTTACTGGAAACACCATATATTTT.

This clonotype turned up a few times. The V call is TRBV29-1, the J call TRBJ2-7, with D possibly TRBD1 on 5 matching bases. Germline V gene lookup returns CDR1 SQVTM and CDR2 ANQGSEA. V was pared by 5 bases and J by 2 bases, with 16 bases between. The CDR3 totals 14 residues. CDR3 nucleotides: TGCAGCGTTCCTACAGGCGCCTCACCCTACGAGCAGTACTTC. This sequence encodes CSVPTGASPYEQYF.

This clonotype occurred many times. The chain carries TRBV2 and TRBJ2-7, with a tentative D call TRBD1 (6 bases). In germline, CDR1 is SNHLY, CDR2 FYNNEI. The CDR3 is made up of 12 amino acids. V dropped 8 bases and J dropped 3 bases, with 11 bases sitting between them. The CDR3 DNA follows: TGTGCCAGCTCCGCACAGGGCTACGAGCAGTACTTC. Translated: CASSAQGYEQYF.

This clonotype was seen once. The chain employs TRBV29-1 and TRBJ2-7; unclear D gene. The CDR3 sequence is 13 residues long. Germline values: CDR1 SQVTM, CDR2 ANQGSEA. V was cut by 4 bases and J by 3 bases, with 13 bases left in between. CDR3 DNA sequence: TGCAGCGTTGGACGGCGGCATGACTACGAGCAGTACTTC. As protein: CSVGRRHDYEQYF.

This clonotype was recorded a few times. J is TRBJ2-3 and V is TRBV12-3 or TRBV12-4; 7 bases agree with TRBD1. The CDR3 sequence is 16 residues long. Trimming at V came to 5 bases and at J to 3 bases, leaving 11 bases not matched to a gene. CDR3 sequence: CASSPQGQLLTDTQYF. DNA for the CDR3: TGTGCCAGCAGTCCCCAGGGACAGTTACTGACAGATACGCAGTATTTT.

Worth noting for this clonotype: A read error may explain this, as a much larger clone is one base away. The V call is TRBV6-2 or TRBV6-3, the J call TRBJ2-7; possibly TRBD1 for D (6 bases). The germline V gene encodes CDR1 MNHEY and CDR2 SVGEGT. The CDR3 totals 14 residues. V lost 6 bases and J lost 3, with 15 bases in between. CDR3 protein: CASRPSTGYYEQYF. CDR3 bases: TGTGCCAGCAGACCCTCGACAGGATACTACGAGCAGTACTTC.

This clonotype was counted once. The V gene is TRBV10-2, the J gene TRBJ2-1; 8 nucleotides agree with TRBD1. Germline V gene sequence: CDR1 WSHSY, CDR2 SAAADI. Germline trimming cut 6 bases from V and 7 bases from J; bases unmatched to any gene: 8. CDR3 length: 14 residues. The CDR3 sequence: CASSGQGFLNEQFF. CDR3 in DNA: TGCGCCAGCAGCGGACAGGGATTCTTGAATGAGCAGTTCTTC.

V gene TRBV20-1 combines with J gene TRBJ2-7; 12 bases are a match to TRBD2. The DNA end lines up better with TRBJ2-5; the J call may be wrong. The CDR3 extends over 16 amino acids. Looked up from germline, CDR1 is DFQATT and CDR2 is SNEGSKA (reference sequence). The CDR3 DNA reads TGCAGTCAGATCAGACTAGCGGGGGTTACCCAAGAGACCCAGTACTTC. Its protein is CSQIRLAGVTQETQYF.

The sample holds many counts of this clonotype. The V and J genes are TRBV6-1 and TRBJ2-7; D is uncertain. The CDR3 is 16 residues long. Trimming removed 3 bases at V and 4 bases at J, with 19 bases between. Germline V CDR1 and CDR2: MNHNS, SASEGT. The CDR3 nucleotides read TGTGCCAGCAGTGATCCCGCCCATAGTGGCCGGTACGAGCAGTACTTC. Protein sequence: CASSDPAHSGRYEQYF.

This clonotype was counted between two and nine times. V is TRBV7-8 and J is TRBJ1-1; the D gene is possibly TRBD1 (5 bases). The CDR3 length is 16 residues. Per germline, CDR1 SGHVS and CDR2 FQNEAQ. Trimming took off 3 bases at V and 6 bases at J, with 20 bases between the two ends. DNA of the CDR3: TGTGCCAGCAGCTTTTATTCGGGGGGGGTTGCCGCTGAAGCTTTCTTT. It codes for CASSFYSGGVAAEAFF.

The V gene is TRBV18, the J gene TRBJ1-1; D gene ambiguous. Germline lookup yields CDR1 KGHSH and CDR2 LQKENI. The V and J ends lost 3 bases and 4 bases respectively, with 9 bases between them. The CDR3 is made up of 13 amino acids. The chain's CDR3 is CASSPQESTEAFF. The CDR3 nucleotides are TGTGCCAGCTCACCCCAGGAGAGCACTGAAGCTTTCTTT.

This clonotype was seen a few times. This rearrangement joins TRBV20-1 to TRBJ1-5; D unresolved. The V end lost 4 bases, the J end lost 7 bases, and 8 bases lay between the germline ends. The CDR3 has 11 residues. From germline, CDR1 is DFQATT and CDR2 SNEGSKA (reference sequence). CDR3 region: CSAMGTQPQHF. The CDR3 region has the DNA TGCAGTGCTATGGGAACGCAGCCCCAGCATTTT.

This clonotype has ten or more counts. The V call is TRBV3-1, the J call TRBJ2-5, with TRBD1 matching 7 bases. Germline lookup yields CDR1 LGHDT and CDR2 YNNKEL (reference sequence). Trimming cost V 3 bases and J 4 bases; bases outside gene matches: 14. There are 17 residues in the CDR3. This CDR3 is CASSHYDRAIARETQYF. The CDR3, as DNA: TGTGCCAGCAGCCACTACGACAGGGCGATCGCCCGAGAGACCCAGTACTTC.

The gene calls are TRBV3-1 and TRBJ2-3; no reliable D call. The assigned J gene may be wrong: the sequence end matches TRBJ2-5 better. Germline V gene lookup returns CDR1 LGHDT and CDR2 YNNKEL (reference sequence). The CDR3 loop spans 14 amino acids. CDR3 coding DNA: TGTGCCAGCAGCCAATTCCACGGCGAATGGACCCAGTACTTC. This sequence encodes CASSQFHGEWTQYF.

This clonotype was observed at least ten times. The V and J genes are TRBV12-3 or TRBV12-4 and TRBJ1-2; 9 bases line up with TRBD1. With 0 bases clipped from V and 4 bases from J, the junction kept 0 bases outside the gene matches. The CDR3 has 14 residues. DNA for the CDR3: TGTGCCAGCAGTTTAGCGACAGGGGGCTATGGCTACACCTTC. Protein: CASSLATGGYGYTF.

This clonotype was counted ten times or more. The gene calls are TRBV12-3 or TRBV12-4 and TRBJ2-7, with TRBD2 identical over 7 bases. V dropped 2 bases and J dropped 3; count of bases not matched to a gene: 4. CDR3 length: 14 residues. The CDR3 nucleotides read TGTGCCAGCAGTTTACGGGGGGACCTCTACGAGCAGTACTTC. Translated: CASSLRGDLYEQYF.

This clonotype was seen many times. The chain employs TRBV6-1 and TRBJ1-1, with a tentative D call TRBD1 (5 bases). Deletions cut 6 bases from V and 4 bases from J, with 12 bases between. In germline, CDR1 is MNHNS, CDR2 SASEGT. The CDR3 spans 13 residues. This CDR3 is CASRGGGSTEAFF. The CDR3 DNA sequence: TGTGCCAGCAGGGGTGGGGGTAGCACTGAAGCTTTCTTT.

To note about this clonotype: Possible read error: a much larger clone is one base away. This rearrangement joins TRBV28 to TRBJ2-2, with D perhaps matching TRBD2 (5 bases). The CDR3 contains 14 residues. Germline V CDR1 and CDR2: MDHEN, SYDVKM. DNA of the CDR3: TGTGCCAGCATGGAGCACTCGAACACCGGGGAGCTGCTTTTT. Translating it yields CASMEHSNTGELLF.

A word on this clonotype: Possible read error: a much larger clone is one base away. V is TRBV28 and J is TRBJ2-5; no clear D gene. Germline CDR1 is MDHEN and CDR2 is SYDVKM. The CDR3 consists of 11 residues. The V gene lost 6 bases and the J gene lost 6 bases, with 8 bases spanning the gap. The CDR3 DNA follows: TGTGCCAGCAGGATTGAGAAGACCCAGTACTTC. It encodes CASRIEKTQYF.

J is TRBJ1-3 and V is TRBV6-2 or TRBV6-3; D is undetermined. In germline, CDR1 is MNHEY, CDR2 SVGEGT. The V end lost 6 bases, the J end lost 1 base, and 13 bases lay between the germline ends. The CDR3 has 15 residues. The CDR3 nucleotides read TGTGCCAGCAGGGGGATACGAGTTTCTGGAAACACCATATATTTT. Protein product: CASRGIRVSGNTIYF.

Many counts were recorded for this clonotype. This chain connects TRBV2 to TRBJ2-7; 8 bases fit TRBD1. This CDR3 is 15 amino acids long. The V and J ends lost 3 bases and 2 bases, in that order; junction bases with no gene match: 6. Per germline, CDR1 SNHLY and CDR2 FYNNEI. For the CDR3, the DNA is TGTGCCAGCAGTGAGGACAGGGTCTTACCCTACGAGCAGTACTTC. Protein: CASSEDRVLPYEQYF.

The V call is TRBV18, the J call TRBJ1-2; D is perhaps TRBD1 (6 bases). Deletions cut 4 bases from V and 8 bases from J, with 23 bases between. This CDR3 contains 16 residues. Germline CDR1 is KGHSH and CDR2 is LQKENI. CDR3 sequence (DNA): TGTGCCAGCTCACACGAGAGCGGGGGCGCATTGGAGGGCTACACCTTC. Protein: CASSHESGGALEGYTF.

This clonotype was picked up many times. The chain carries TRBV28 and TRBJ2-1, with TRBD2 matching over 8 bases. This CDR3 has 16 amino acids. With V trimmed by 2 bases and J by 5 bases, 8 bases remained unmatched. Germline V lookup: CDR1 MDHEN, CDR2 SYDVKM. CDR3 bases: TGTGCCAGCAGTTTAGGGACTAGAGGAAAAAACAATGAGCAGTTCTTC. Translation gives CASSLGTRGKNNEQFF.